The 12 T cell receptor beta chains presented below share a single source sample, sequenced in a study of blood T cell repertoires in COVID-19. TCRdb's copy holds only in-frame clones and misses some; the assay was immunoSEQ multiplex PCR. The table includes 150,000 to 200,000 clones, roughly 93% detected once. The sample was peripheral blood. The source of these receptors is a man between 18 and 29 years old with acute or convalescent COVID-19.

The chain couples TRBV27 to TRBJ1-4; the D is unclear. The V gene lost 2 bases and the J gene lost 6 bases, with 16 bases spanning the gap. Germline CDR1 is MNHEY and CDR2 is SMNVEV (reference sequence). The CDR3 extends over 16 amino acids. For the CDR3, the DNA is TGTGCCAGCAGTTTAACGTTCGCGGTATTGGATGAAAAACTGTTTTTT. Translating gives CASSLTFAVLDEKLFF.

V gene TRBV27 combines with J gene TRBJ1-2, with D hard to call. V lost 6 bases, J lost 1 base, and 15 bases lay in between. The CDR3 length is 15 residues. The germline V gene has CDR1 MNHEY and CDR2 SMNVEV (reference sequence). CDR3 DNA sequence: TGTGCCAGCAGCGCCGGACGGGGTTATAACTATGGCTACACCTTC. This encodes CASSAGRGYNYGYTF.

The V gene is TRBV6-6, the J gene TRBJ2-1, with TRBD2 matching 12 bases. Germline lookup yields CDR1 MNHNY and CDR2 SVGAGI (reference sequence). There are 17 residues in the CDR3. J lost 10 bases, V lost 5 bases, and 15 bases had no gene match. CDR3 protein: CASSLYRLAGASREQFF. CDR3 nucleotide sequence: TGTGCCAGCAGTCTTTATCGACTAGCGGGGGCCTCTAGGGAGCAGTTCTTC.

This chain links TRBV27 with TRBJ2-7, with TRBD1 identical over 7 bases. The CDR3 is made up of 15 amino acids. CDR1 MNHEY and CDR2 SMNVEV come from the germline V gene (reference sequence). Trimming took 0 bases from V and 2 from J; bases not matched to a gene: 4. This CDR3 is CASSLSRTGTYEQYF. DNA for the CDR3: TGTGCCAGCAGTTTATCACGGACAGGTACCTACGAGCAGTACTTC.

The V gene is TRBV27, the J gene TRBJ1-2, with TRBD1 matching over 9 bases. This CDR3 comprises 14 residues. J was trimmed by 7 bases and V by 8 bases; bases with no gene match: 11. Germline CDR1 MNHEY, CDR2 SMNVEV (reference sequence). The CDR3 DNA reads as TGTGCCAGCTACCCGGGACAGGGTGTCGGTGGCTACACCTTC. Its protein product is CASYPGQGVGGYTF.

V gene TRBV20-1 combines with J gene TRBJ1-5; D is unclear. There are 15 residues in the CDR3. Per the germline V gene, CDR1 is DFQATT and CDR2 is SNEGSKA (reference sequence). The V and J ends lost 3 bases and 2 bases respectively, with 14 bases between them. CDR3: CSASSTARGNQPQHF. The CDR3 DNA sequence: TGCAGTGCTAGTTCTACTGCGCGGGGCAATCAGCCCCAGCATTTT.

The J gene is TRBJ1-5, the V gene TRBV19; D might be TRBD1 (6 bases). The V end lost 6 bases, the J end lost 3 bases, and 15 bases lay between the germline ends. CDR1 and CDR2 from the germline V gene are LNHDA and SQIVND (reference sequence). This CDR3 has 15 amino acids. CDR3 nucleotides: TGTGCCAGTAGCCTCGTCGGGGGGGCCAATCAGCCCCAGCATTTT. This gives the protein CASSLVGGANQPQHF.

V is TRBV12-3 or TRBV12-4 and J is TRBJ1-2; no clear D gene. Deletions cut 6 bases from V and 5 bases from J, with 10 bases between. The CDR3 consists of 12 residues. CDR3 nucleotides: TGTGCCAGCAGCACGGTTGGTTATGGCTACACCTTC. This translates into CASSTVGYGYTF.

V usage is TRBV4-2 and J usage is TRBJ2-7; no clear D. The CDR3 is 16 residues long. The ends were cut back, 0 bases at V and 6 bases at J, with 18 bases in the middle. CDR1 LGHNA and CDR2 YNFKEQ come from the germline V gene. The DNA for the CDR3 is TGTGCCAGCAGCCAAGAAGTGGTCCCCGGTCCGGGCGAGCAGTACTTC. Translation: CASSQEVVPGPGEQYF.

The chain combines TRBV5-4 with TRBJ1-1; D is unresolved. The CDR3 has 14 residues. Germline V lookup: CDR1 SGHNT, CDR2 YYREEE (reference sequence). V was pared by 4 bases and J by 5 bases, with 15 bases between. The CDR3 loop reads CASSLLHGGTEAFF. CDR3 coding DNA: TGTGCCAGCAGCCTACTTCACGGAGGGACTGAAGCTTTCTTT.

The chain joins TRBV6-1 to TRBJ1-2, with D possibly TRBD1 on 6 matching bases. The CDR3 sequence is 16 residues long. V lost 1 base to trimming and J lost 5 bases, with 17 bases between them. Per germline, CDR1 MNHNS and CDR2 SASEGT. CDR3 sequence (DNA): TGTGCCAGCAGTGAAGTGGCGACAGGAGTACCTTATGGCTACACCTTC. Translated, it gives CASSEVATGVPYGYTF.

This clone has only a few counts. The chain couples TRBV6-4 to TRBJ1-5; tentatively, D is TRBD1 (5 bases). Trimming left V 3 bases short and J 11 bases short, with 14 bases between. The CDR3 has 13 amino acids. In germline, CDR1 is MRHNA, CDR2 SNTAGT. The CDR3 coding sequence is TGTGCCAGCAGTGAAACAGTCGGCAGGGCCCAGCATTTT. This encodes CASSETVGRAQHF.